This TCR beta chain appears in the sequencing data of a study of blood T cells in healthy people across ages. Study-wide background: T cells yielded about one barcoded beta molecule per two cells through template switching.

Through a sample-barcoded 5' primer and a J-beta primer mix, a second PCR was run for roughly 7 to 12 cycles. TCRdb processed the 5' RACE reads anew with MiXCR; each CDR3 protein has one entry. The table records just over 800,000 distinct CDR3 sequences, 62% of them present only once. Healthy Caucasian individuals from Russia aged roughly 6 to 90 were enrolled as donors. V lost 5 bases and J 4 bases, leaving 20 bases between the germline ends. From germline, CDR1 is SGHTA and CDR2 FQGNSA. The CDR3 contains 16 residues. The chain combines TRBV7-2 with TRBJ2-5; D is undetermined. The receptor's source is a man aged 25-45 years in good health. The material sequenced was blood. The CDR3 reads CASSPQGIPPRETQYF. In DNA, the CDR3 is TGTGCCAGCAGCCCCCAAGGGATCCCTCCAAGAGAGACCCAGTACTTC. Combining the CDR3 with reference TRBV7-2 and TRBJ2-5 gives the whole variable domain GAGVSQSPSNKVTEKGKDVELRCDPISGHTALYWYRQSLGQGLEFLIYFQGNSAPDKSGLPSDRFSAERTGGSVSTLTIQRTQQEDSAVYLCASSPQGIPPRETQYFGPGTRLLVL.